This TCR beta chain appears in the sequencing data of a study of neoadjuvant nivolumab and ipilimumab in lung cancer. Looked up from germline, CDR1 is SSHAT and CDR2 is FNYEAQ (reference sequence). CDR3 length: 15 amino acids. Trimming shortened V by 1 base and J by 5 bases, and 11 bases separated the two germline ends. Assay used: immunoSEQ multiplex PCR; TCRdb lists only in-frame clones, some missing. There are about 25,000 clones in the sample; 82% occur only once, and 7.5% to 10% lies in the top ten. The sequencing used tumor tissue, collected after neoadjuvant nivolumab, alone or with ipilimumab, at or shortly before surgery. The source of this sequence is an adult with non-small cell lung cancer. The chain joins TRBV7-7 to TRBJ2-2; D perhaps matches TRBD1 (5 bases). In DNA, the CDR3 is TGTGCCAGCAGCTTAGACACAGGCCCGACCGGGGAGCTGTTTTTT. Protein product: CASSLDTGPTGELFF.